These T cell receptor beta chains were read from a single sample in a study of sequential checkpoint blockade in melanoma. Data came from immunoSEQ multiplex PCR; TCRdb stores just in-frame clones and leaves some out. The profile shows roughly 30,000 clones, approximately 86% of them singletons. The sequencing used CD8+ T cells sorted from blood (inferred from file names), collected from a patient given nivolumab and ipilimumab in sequence. The receptors come from a human donor with melanoma. Each CDR3 is given with its conserved first and last residue. Fields, in order: V gene, J gene, CDR3 protein.

v_call: TRBV7-3
j_call: TRBJ2-1
cdr3_aa: CASSLGTSGSYNEQFF

v_call: TRBV4-1
j_call: TRBJ1-5
cdr3_aa: CASSQEQRSSNQPQHF

v_call: TRBV19
j_call: TRBJ1-5
cdr3_aa: CASSPPPSRWTEYSNQPQHF

v_call: TRBV4-1
j_call: TRBJ2-1
cdr3_aa: CASSRLAGGYNEQFF

v_call: TRBV2
j_call: TRBJ2-3
cdr3_aa: CASGTTSFTDTQYF

v_call: TRBV28
j_call: TRBJ1-1
cdr3_aa: CASSFYQGPEDAFF

v_call: TRBV2
j_call: TRBJ2-7
cdr3_aa: CASTHGVEQYF

v_call: TRBV4-2
j_call: TRBJ1-1
cdr3_aa: CASSWTGNTEAFF

v_call: TRBV7-9
j_call: TRBJ1-6
cdr3_aa: CASSLIKGAPLHF

v_call: TRBV13
j_call: TRBJ2-7
cdr3_aa: CASSPSGPGKEQYF

v_call: TRBV30
j_call: TRBJ2-3
cdr3_aa: CAWSWGQDTQYF

v_call: TRBV4-3
j_call: TRBJ2-7
cdr3_aa: CASSQERSYEQYF

v_call: TRBV1
j_call: TRBJ2-1
cdr3_aa: CTSSQAQREHYNEQFF

v_call: TRBV27
j_call: TRBJ2-7
cdr3_aa: CASSYQGTLHEQYF

v_call: TRBV2
j_call: TRBJ1-2
cdr3_aa: CASRDRGDGYTF

v_call: TRBV5-6
j_call: TRBJ2-1
cdr3_aa: CASSLAGGNEQFF

v_call: TRBV28
j_call: TRBJ2-7
cdr3_aa: CAIGTGTILYEQYF

v_call: TRBV6-1
j_call: TRBJ2-4
cdr3_aa: CASSEEDRGRTIQYF

v_call: TRBV7-9
j_call: TRBJ2-1
cdr3_aa: CASSHRTGQLNNEQFF

v_call: TRBV4-1
j_call: TRBJ1-5
cdr3_aa: CASSQVWSPNQPQHF

v_call: TRBV6-5
j_call: TRBJ1-2
cdr3_aa: CASRDVAAGGYTF

v_call: TRBV11-3
j_call: TRBJ2-5
cdr3_aa: CASSQQGQETQYF

v_call: TRBV6-6
j_call: TRBJ1-1
cdr3_aa: CASSYAPGEMNTEAFF

v_call: TRBV6-1
j_call: TRBJ1-5
cdr3_aa: CASSEWGGDSNQPQHF

v_call: TRBV19
j_call: TRBJ1-1
cdr3_aa: CASSPWTGMNTEAFF

v_call: TRBV27
j_call: TRBJ2-7
cdr3_aa: CASWSGAYEQYF